A selection of T cell receptor beta chains follows, all from one sample in a study of CD8 T cells in ankylosing spondylitis. In TCRdb, the 5' RACE reads were re-called with MiXCR into one record per CDR3 protein. The profile shows 200,000 or so distinct CDR3 sequences, over 10% of them singletons. The sample was blood, either unsorted or a sorted T cell fraction (not recorded which). These receptor sequences come from a female donor with ankylosing spondylitis or in good health (not recorded which). Both conserved end residues are part of each CDR3. D genes are given only for firm matches. The size entry is marked missing in some rows and otherwise reads once, few, many or a size class.

j_gene: TRBJ1-1; d_gene: TRBD1; abundance: .; v_gene: TRBV7-2; CDR3aa: CASSSGQGDTEAFF; CDR3nt: TGTGCCAGCAGCAGCGGACAGGGGGATACTGAAGCTTTCTTT
j_gene: TRBJ2-4; d_gene: .; abundance: .; v_gene: TRBV5-1; CDR3aa: CASSTYTEDIQYF; CDR3nt: TGCGCCAGCAGCACATACACGGAGGACATTCAGTACTTC
j_gene: TRBJ2-3; d_gene: TRBD1; abundance: many; v_gene: TRBV24-1; CDR3aa: CATSELTGAGTDTQYF; CDR3nt: TGTGCCACCAGTGAGCTGACAGGGGCGGGCACAGATACGCAGTATTTT
j_gene: TRBJ1-1; d_gene: .; abundance: many; v_gene: TRBV9; CDR3aa: CASSVSGAYTEAFF; CDR3nt: TGTGCCAGCAGCGTAAGCGGGGCCTACACTGAAGCTTTCTTT
j_gene: TRBJ1-1; d_gene: .; abundance: many; v_gene: TRBV19; CDR3aa: CASSLVRNTEAFF; CDR3nt: TGTGCCAGTAGTCTCGTTAGGAACACTGAAGCTTTCTTT
j_gene: TRBJ2-4; d_gene: TRBD2; abundance: .; v_gene: TRBV5-4; CDR3aa: CASSFSGTSINIQYF; CDR3nt: TGTGCCAGCAGCTTCTCCGGGACTAGCATAAACATTCAGTACTTC
j_gene: TRBJ2-1; d_gene: TRBD2; abundance: many; v_gene: TRBV27; CDR3aa: CASIQYPGLASNNEQFF; CDR3nt: TGTGCCAGCATCCAGTATCCGGGACTAGCGAGTAACAATGAGCAGTTCTTC
j_gene: TRBJ1-6; d_gene: .; abundance: .; v_gene: TRBV5-1; CDR3aa: CASSLDGLLWENSPLHF; CDR3nt: TGCGCCAGCAGCTTGGATGGACTTTTATGGGAGAATTCACCCCTCCACTTT
j_gene: TRBJ1-4; d_gene: TRBD1; abundance: many; v_gene: TRBV9; CDR3aa: CASSVADRGDEKLFF; CDR3nt: TGTGCCAGCAGCGTAGCAGACAGGGGTGATGAAAAACTGTTTTTT
j_gene: TRBJ2-3; d_gene: .; abundance: .; v_gene: TRBV20-1; CDR3aa: CSCYGDSTDTQYF; CDR3nt: TGCAGTTGCTATGGGGACTCCACAGATACGCAGTATTTT
j_gene: TRBJ2-7; d_gene: .; abundance: many; v_gene: TRBV27; CDR3aa: CASSLMGESDEQYF; CDR3nt: TGTGCCAGCAGTTTAATGGGGGAGTCCGACGAGCAGTACTTC
j_gene: TRBJ1-2; d_gene: .; abundance: once; v_gene: TRBV4-1; CDR3aa: CASSQVSGNSNYGYTF; CDR3nt: TGCGCCAGCAGCCAAGTTTCTGGGAATAGTAACTATGGCTACACCTTC
j_gene: TRBJ2-5; d_gene: .; abundance: many; v_gene: TRBV7-2; CDR3aa: CASSLEGHSQETQYF; CDR3nt: TGTGCCAGCAGCTTAGAAGGGCACAGCCAAGAGACCCAGTACTTC
j_gene: TRBJ2-5; d_gene: TRBD1; abundance: few; v_gene: TRBV20-1; CDR3aa: CSATSGGETQYF; CDR3nt: TGCAGTGCTACCTCAGGGGGAGAGACCCAGTACTTC
j_gene: TRBJ2-2; d_gene: TRBD1; abundance: many; v_gene: TRBV28; CDR3aa: CASRPGTGVTGELFF; CDR3nt: TGTGCCAGCAGACCCGGGACAGGAGTTACCGGGGAGCTGTTTTTT
j_gene: TRBJ2-1; d_gene: .; abundance: .; v_gene: TRBV7-3; CDR3aa: CASSSETRQSGQFF; CDR3nt: TGTGCCAGCAGCTCGGAGACGAGACAGAGCGGGCAGTTCTTC
j_gene: TRBJ2-7; d_gene: TRBD1; abundance: few; v_gene: TRBV27; CDR3aa: CASSRQGAVGEQYF; CDR3nt: TGTGCCAGCAGTCGACAGGGGGCGGTTGGTGAGCAGTACTTC
j_gene: TRBJ2-1; d_gene: .; abundance: few; v_gene: TRBV5-5; CDR3aa: CASSLRGCNEQFF; CDR3nt: TGTGCCAGCAGCTTGCGAGGGTGCAATGAGCAGTTCTTC
j_gene: TRBJ1-2; d_gene: .; abundance: few; v_gene: TRBV7-9; CDR3aa: CASGFDGGWYTF; CDR3nt: TGTGCCAGCGGGTTCGATGGAGGGTGGTACACCTTC
j_gene: TRBJ2-4; d_gene: .; abundance: .; v_gene: TRBV15; CDR3aa: CATSRDRSQGVFIQYF; CDR3nt: TGTGCCACCAGCAGAGATAGGTCCCAAGGAGTTTTCATTCAGTACTTC
j_gene: TRBJ2-7; d_gene: TRBD2; abundance: .; v_gene: TRBV11-2; CDR3aa: CPSSLAGTTYEQYF; CDR3nt: TGTCCCAGCAGCTTAGCGGGGACTACTTACGAGCAGTACTTC
j_gene: TRBJ1-4; d_gene: TRBD1; abundance: many; v_gene: TRBV7-2; CDR3aa: CASSPWKRQGGEKLFF; CDR3nt: TGTGCCAGCAGCCCCTGGAAACGACAGGGCGGTGAAAAACTGTTTTTT
j_gene: TRBJ2-2; d_gene: .; abundance: many; v_gene: TRBV6-4; CDR3aa: CASRLGANTGELFF; CDR3nt: TGTGCCAGCCGGTTAGGGGCCAACACCGGGGAGCTGTTTTTT
j_gene: TRBJ1-4; d_gene: .; abundance: many; v_gene: TRBV5-1; CDR3aa: CASSFTFATNEKLFF; CDR3nt: TGCGCCAGCAGCTTTACGTTCGCAACTAATGAAAAACTGTTTTTT
j_gene: TRBJ2-5; d_gene: .; abundance: .; v_gene: TRBV7-2; CDR3aa: CASSLESGESETQYF; CDR3nt: TGTGCCAGCAGCTTAGAATCCGGGGAGTCGGAGACCCAGTACTTC
j_gene: TRBJ1-2; d_gene: .; abundance: few; v_gene: TRBV7-8; CDR3aa: CASSPTSGDGYTF; CDR3nt: TGTGCCAGCAGCCCCACCTCGGGTGATGGCTACACCTTC
j_gene: TRBJ2-3; d_gene: .; abundance: many; v_gene: TRBV5-1; CDR3aa: CASLRDSGMDTQYF; CDR3nt: TGCGCCAGCCTCCGGGACTCAGGGATGGATACGCAGTATTTT
j_gene: TRBJ1-1; d_gene: TRBD1; abundance: .; v_gene: TRBV28; CDR3aa: CASSLIDRDGTEAFF; CDR3nt: TGTGCCAGCAGTTTAATAGACAGGGATGGAACTGAAGCTTTCTTT
j_gene: TRBJ2-3; d_gene: .; abundance: many; v_gene: TRBV5-6; CDR3aa: CASHSWGGRADTQYF; CDR3nt: TGTGCCAGCCATTCCTGGGGCGGAAGGGCAGATACGCAGTATTTT
j_gene: TRBJ1-2; d_gene: .; abundance: many; v_gene: TRBV12-3/TRBV12-4; CDR3aa: CASSPTGGNYGYTF; CDR3nt: TGTGCCAGCAGCCCAACGGGGGGCAACTATGGCTACACCTTC
j_gene: TRBJ2-2; d_gene: .; abundance: .; v_gene: TRBV7-2; CDR3aa: CASSLARGDRELFF; CDR3nt: TGTGCCAGCAGCTTAGCGCGAGGGGACAGGGAGCTGTTTTTT
j_gene: TRBJ2-1; d_gene: TRBD2; abundance: many; v_gene: TRBV20-1; CDR3aa: CSASTPAGGSGEQFF; CDR3nt: TGCAGTGCCTCAACCCCAGCGGGAGGATCGGGTGAGCAGTTCTTC
j_gene: TRBJ2-1; d_gene: TRBD2; abundance: many; v_gene: TRBV7-9; CDR3aa: CASSGLAGEQFF; CDR3nt: TGTGCCAGCAGCGGACTAGCGGGGGAGCAGTTCTTC
j_gene: TRBJ2-7; d_gene: TRBD2; abundance: .; v_gene: TRBV20-1; CDR3aa: CSAPERTSGAYEQYF; CDR3nt: TGCAGTGCTCCCGAAAGGACTAGCGGAGCCTACGAGCAGTACTTC
j_gene: TRBJ1-1; d_gene: TRBD1; abundance: few; v_gene: TRBV9; CDR3aa: CASSAQGSPNTEAFF; CDR3nt: TGTGCCAGCAGCGCACAGGGGTCTCCGAACACTGAAGCTTTCTTT
j_gene: TRBJ2-2; d_gene: .; abundance: .; v_gene: TRBV25-1; CDR3aa: CASGGTATGELFF; CDR3nt: TGTGCCAGCGGGGGGACAGCCACCGGGGAGCTGTTTTTT
j_gene: TRBJ1-1; d_gene: .; abundance: many; v_gene: TRBV7-2; CDR3aa: CASSYDKNTEAFF; CDR3nt: TGTGCCAGCAGTTACGACAAGAACACTGAAGCTTTCTTT
j_gene: TRBJ2-1; d_gene: .; abundance: many; v_gene: TRBV15; CDR3aa: CATSPPARENEQFF; CDR3nt: TGTGCCACCAGCCCCCCAGCGAGGGAGAATGAGCAGTTCTTC
j_gene: TRBJ2-3; d_gene: TRBD2; abundance: .; v_gene: TRBV30; CDR3aa: CAWSVSSGITDTQYF; CDR3nt: TGTGCCTGGAGTGTATCGAGCGGGATCACAGATACGCAGTATTTT
j_gene: TRBJ2-1; d_gene: .; abundance: .; v_gene: TRBV9; CDR3aa: CASSPLVGRFFGDKGNEQFF; CDR3nt: TGTGCCAGCAGTCCTCTAGTAGGCCGTTTTTTCGGTGACAAAGGCAATGAGCAGTTCTTC
j_gene: TRBJ1-2; d_gene: TRBD1; abundance: many; v_gene: TRBV20-1; CDR3aa: CSASRRGAGTGDGYTF; CDR3nt: TGCAGTGCTTCCCGGAGGGGGGCCGGGACAGGGGATGGCTACACCTTC
j_gene: TRBJ1-5; d_gene: .; abundance: many; v_gene: TRBV20-1; CDR3aa: CSARDRGGGQPQHF; CDR3nt: TGCAGTGCTAGAGATCGGGGGGGCGGGCAGCCCCAGCATTTT
j_gene: TRBJ2-2; d_gene: .; abundance: .; v_gene: TRBV20-1; CDR3aa: CSATRQNTGELFF; CDR3nt: TGCAGTGCTACCCGACAGAACACCGGGGAGCTGTTTTTT
j_gene: TRBJ2-2; d_gene: .; abundance: .; v_gene: TRBV5-4; CDR3aa: CASSVMEGGELFF; CDR3nt: TGTGCCAGCAGCGTGATGGAAGGCGGGGAGCTGTTTTTT
j_gene: TRBJ2-3; d_gene: .; abundance: .; v_gene: TRBV27; CDR3aa: CASSFSSSTDTQYF; CDR3nt: TGTGCCAGCAGTTTCTCCTCATCCACAGATACGCAGTATTTT
j_gene: TRBJ2-1; d_gene: .; abundance: many; v_gene: TRBV12-3/TRBV12-4; CDR3aa: CASSTRYEQFF; CDR3nt: TGTGCCAGCAGTACTAGGTATGAGCAGTTCTTC
j_gene: TRBJ2-2; d_gene: TRBD2; abundance: many; v_gene: TRBV12-3/TRBV12-4; CDR3aa: CASLTLAGGYTGELFF; CDR3nt: TGTGCCAGCCTAACCCTAGCGGGAGGGTACACCGGGGAGCTGTTTTTT
j_gene: TRBJ2-1; d_gene: TRBD2; abundance: many; v_gene: TRBV3-1; CDR3aa: CASSRSSGRNYNEQFF; CDR3nt: TGTGCCAGCAGCCGATCTAGCGGGAGAAACTACAATGAGCAGTTCTTC
j_gene: TRBJ1-6; d_gene: .; abundance: many; v_gene: TRBV20-1; CDR3aa: CSALSFLDSNSPLHF; CDR3nt: TGCAGTGCCCTGTCCTTTCTTGATTCTAATTCACCCCTCCACTTT
j_gene: TRBJ2-2; d_gene: TRBD1; abundance: .; v_gene: TRBV7-9; CDR3aa: CASSSGQGAGFGELFF; CDR3nt: TGTGCCAGCAGCTCCGGACAGGGGGCAGGATTCGGGGAGCTGTTTTTT
j_gene: TRBJ2-7; d_gene: .; abundance: many; v_gene: TRBV20-1; CDR3aa: CSARGAGVQYF; CDR3nt: TGCAGTGCTAGGGGGGCGGGTGTGCAGTACTTC
j_gene: TRBJ2-1; d_gene: TRBD2; abundance: many; v_gene: TRBV29-1; CDR3aa: CSVESSPGLAYNEQFF; CDR3nt: TGCAGCGTTGAAAGTAGCCCGGGACTAGCGTACAATGAGCAGTTCTTC
j_gene: TRBJ2-1; d_gene: TRBD2; abundance: many; v_gene: TRBV29-1; CDR3aa: CSVWASGRALRYNEQFF; CDR3nt: TGCAGCGTTTGGGCTAGCGGGAGGGCCCTTCGGTACAATGAGCAGTTCTTC
j_gene: TRBJ2-1; d_gene: TRBD2; abundance: many; v_gene: TRBV5-1; CDR3aa: CASSYTGTSGYNEQFF; CDR3nt: TGCGCCAGCAGCTATACCGGGACTAGCGGCTACAATGAGCAGTTCTTC
j_gene: TRBJ1-1; d_gene: TRBD1; abundance: many; v_gene: TRBV20-1; CDR3aa: CSALPGQGYTEAFF; CDR3nt: TGCAGTGCGTTGCCGGGACAGGGATATACTGAAGCTTTCTTT